The rows below give T cell receptor beta chains drawn from one sample of a study of CD8 T cells in ankylosing spondylitis. TCRdb fed the 5' RACE reads into MiXCR, producing one record per CDR3 protein. The profile shows approximately 540,000 distinct CDR3 sequences, about 13% of them singletons. The sequenced sample was blood, either unsorted or a sorted T cell fraction (not recorded which). These receptors came from a male donor with ankylosing spondylitis. Each CDR3 is given with its conserved first and last residue. Fields, in order: V gene, CDR3 protein.

>TRBV20-1
CSAKLAPSYNEQFF
>TRBV29-1
CSVVVAGALGAQYF
>TRBV4-2
CASSQAGGDYGYTF
>TRBV11-2
CASSLDIGLIPDTQYF
>TRBV14
CASSRGQSDSPLHF
>TRBV11-3
CASSSGGLNTGELFF
>TRBV14
CASSQDHKRTQYF
>TRBV12-3/TRBV12-4
CASSLEVSGRSTGELFF
>TRBV10-1
CASSDTPGQGYNEQFF
>TRBV5-1
CASSPAELAGVWELFF
>TRBV20-1
CSARGLGRRHNEQFF
>TRBV24-1
CATSDATSGYTGELFF
>TRBV12-3/TRBV12-4
CASRALAEETQYF
>TRBV12-3/TRBV12-4
CASRGRTRDNTGELFF
>TRBV6-1
CASNYGAWERDEQFF
>TRBV27
CASIASRGGTEAFF
>TRBV2
CASSGAGGGETQYF
>TRBV5-1
CASSPGLAGSTDTQYF
>TRBV5-1
CASSLGSSGRAAETQYF
>TRBV30
CAWNYGGGETQYF
>TRBV27
CASSKRLAGAYGGETQYF
>TRBV3-1
CASSQFGNLGNNEQFF
>TRBV6-2/TRBV6-3
CASSPRDTYNEQFF
>TRBV20-1
CSARSGGLNEQFF
>TRBV29-1
CSVEDSRHPEAFF
>TRBV7-8
CASSSGNYGGNEQFF
>TRBV24-1
CATSETYRGGTDTQYF
>TRBV20-1
CSARDAGVSLTYNEQFF
>TRBV5-1
CASSLGLDAGELFF
>TRBV7-2
CASSAMGYGETQYF
>TRBV5-1
CASSLDASGYTF
>TRBV12-3/TRBV12-4
CASSLIPVTLALKAFF
>TRBV5-5
CASSLRAGVEKLFF
>TRBV20-1
CSARNPQQPQHF
>TRBV5-1
CASSWGGLESGELFF
>TRBV6-4
CASSLTGSGGYTF
>TRBV12-5
CASGLVVAASYNEQFF
>TRBV6-5
CASSYGTPKVLYGYTF
>TRBV12-3/TRBV12-4
CASSFPDYGYTF
>TRBV20-1
CSARRGASYNSPLHF
>TRBV28
CASKAIGFVYEQYF
>TRBV2
CASSQGGGDTQYF
>TRBV20-1
CSAQGLAEYEQYF
>TRBV5-1
CASSSQNTGELFF
>TRBV5-1
CASRFSSGGEQFF
>TRBV20-1
CSARGRYTEAFF
>TRBV3-1
CASSPGAREANYGYTF
>TRBV14
CASSLEAPGNSPLHF
>TRBV3-1
CASSPSGLNEQFF
>TRBV27
CASSLTAGGLQPQHF
>TRBV15
CATSSRLLGYTF
>TRBV27
CASSPYGTSTDTQYF
>TRBV12-3/TRBV12-4
CALGQGPSGGELFF